A single sample gave rise to the 19 T cell receptor beta chains below, sequenced in a study of CD8 T cells in Susac syndrome. Reverse transcription of about 0.45 to 1 ug RNA was performed with random hexamers. One entry per CDR3 protein, called by TCRdb with MiXCR from the immunoSEQ multiplex PCR reads. The top ten hold approximately 0.065% of the sample, which has 300,000 to 350,000 distinct CDR3 sequences, approximately 90% seen once. Sequencing used CD4+ T cells from PBMCs. Source of these receptors: a human donor with multiple sclerosis.

J is TRBJ2-2 and V is TRBV7-2, with D possibly being TRBD1 (5 bases). The CDR3 sequence is 15 residues long. V lost 5 bases to trimming and J lost 3 bases, with 13 bases between them. Germline CDR1 reads SGHTA; CDR2 reads FQGNSA. The CDR3 region has the DNA TGTGCCAGCAGCCTAAGGCTAGGGGACACCGGGGAGCTGTTTTTT. Protein: CASSLRLGDTGELFF. Supplemented by reference TRBV7-2 and TRBJ2-2, the full variable domain reads GAGVSQSPSNKVTEKGKDVELRCDPISGHTALYWYRQSLGQGLEFLIYFQGNSAPDKSGLPSDRFSAERTGGSVSTLTIQRTQQEDSAVYLCASSLRLGDTGELFFGEGSRLTVL.

This sequence joins TRBV5-4 and TRBJ1-2, with unresolved D. The CDR3 loop spans 13 amino acids. The ends were cut back, 4 bases at V and 2 bases at J, with 9 bases in the middle. CDR1 and CDR2 (germline): SGHNT, YYREEE (reference sequence). CDR3 in DNA: TGTGCCAGCAGCATCCCGGGGAACTATGGCTACACCTTC. Translation: CASSIPGNYGYTF.

The rearrangement joins TRBV25-1 to TRBJ2-1, with D possibly being TRBD2 (6 bases). V gave up 3 bases and J gave up 3 bases, with 9 bases separating them. CDR1 MGHDK and CDR2 SYGVNS come from the germline V gene. The CDR3 runs 14 residues. The CDR3 sequence is CASSEFGGYNEQFF. CDR3 sequence (DNA): TGTGCCAGCAGTGAGTTCGGGGGCTACAATGAGCAGTTCTTC.

This chain uses TRBV14 with TRBJ2-1; D uncertain. Germline values: CDR1 SGHDN, CDR2 FVKESK. The length of the CDR3 is 19 residues. The V and J ends lost 5 bases and 0 bases respectively, with 23 bases between them. The DNA of the CDR3 is TGTGCCAGCAGCGGTCGAGCTTTTGGGTTTCTGAACTCCTACAATGAGCAGTTCTTC. Protein product: CASSGRAFGFLNSYNEQFF.

The chain uses TRBV3-1 and TRBJ2-3; the D is unclear. V was trimmed by 1 base and J by 4 bases, leaving 12 bases between them. CDR1 LGHDT and CDR2 YNNKEL come from the germline V gene (reference sequence). The CDR3 is 15 amino acids. In nucleotides, the CDR3 is TGTGCCAGCAGCCAAGGGGTCCCGAGATCAGATACGCAGTATTTT. Protein: CASSQGVPRSDTQYF.

The chain links TRBV18 to TRBJ1-5, with D unresolved. Germline V gene data show CDR1 as KGHSH and CDR2 as LQKENI. Deletions cut 2 bases from V and 3 bases from J, with 8 bases between. This CDR3 contains 14 residues. This CDR3 reads CASSPSPLNQPQHF. Here the CDR3 DNA reads TGTGCCAGCTCACCAAGTCCGCTCAATCAGCCCCAGCATTTT.

This clonotype was recorded once. The CDR3 is CSASPGRASNIQYF. The CDR3 coding sequence is TGCAGTGCTAGTCCCGGGAGGGCCTCTAACATTCAGTACTTC. This chain links TRBV20-1 with TRBJ2-4; 8 positions match TRBD2. Germline loops: CDR1 DFQATT, CDR2 SNEGSKA (reference sequence). CDR3 length: 14 residues. Losses at the gene ends were 3 bases for V and 7 bases for J; bases not matched to a gene: 8.

The V gene is TRBV30, the J gene TRBJ2-5; D not resolved. Trimming took off 2 bases at V and 9 bases at J, with 10 bases between the two ends. There are 11 residues in the CDR3. Germline assignment: CDR1 GTSNPN and CDR2 SVGIG (reference sequence). For the CDR3, the DNA is TGTGCCTGGAGTTTGGGTGGAGCCCAGTACTTC. Its translation: CAWSLGGAQYF.

This clonotype was counted a few times. The DNA is left out, because the CDR3 cannot be placed on it with certainty; the CDR3 is given as TCRdb lists it. The gene calls are TRBV30 and TRBJ2-5. The CDR3 adds up to 12 amino acids, both ends counted. Germline V lookup: CDR1 GTSNPN, CDR2 SVGIG (reference sequence). This chain's CDR3 is CAWSVGGGTSYF.

CDR3 residues: CSARDISGSSYNEQFF. The CDR3, as DNA: TGCAGTGCTAGAGATATTAGCGGCAGCTCCTACAATGAGCAGTTCTTC. V gene TRBV20-1 combines with J gene TRBJ2-1, with a possible D match to TRBD2 (6 bases). The V and J ends lost 0 bases and 0 bases respectively, with 12 bases between them. The CDR3 extends over 16 amino acids. In germline, CDR1 is DFQATT, CDR2 SNEGSKA (reference sequence).

The chain joins TRBV6-1 to TRBJ2-1; the D gene could be TRBD1 or TRBD2 (5 bases each). Germline values: CDR1 MNHNS, CDR2 SASEGT. The germline V and J ends were trimmed by 3 bases and 9 bases, with 18 bases remaining between them. CDR3 length equals 15 residues. DNA for the CDR3: TGTGCCAGCAGTGATTTCAGGGACGTCTCAGGTGAGCAGTTCTTC. It is translated as CASSDFRDVSGEQFF.

The J gene is TRBJ2-1, the V gene TRBV20-1, with D unclear. From germline, CDR1 is DFQATT and CDR2 SNEGSKA (reference sequence). The length of the CDR3 is 14 residues. The germline V and J ends were trimmed by 0 bases and 6 bases, with 12 bases remaining between them. The CDR3 protein is CSARERTDSNEQFF. The CDR3 DNA reads as TGCAGTGCTAGAGAACGGACCGACTCCAATGAGCAGTTCTTC.

The V call is TRBV2, the J call TRBJ2-3; 16 bases align to TRBD2. CDR3 length equals 21 residues. Trimming at V came to 7 bases and at J to 2 bases, leaving 18 bases not matched to a gene. In germline, CDR1 is SNHLY, CDR2 FYNNEI. The DNA of the CDR3 is TGTGCCAGCACAAAAAATAATCTGGGGACTAGCGGGAGGGCCAACACAGATACGCAGTATTTT. Translation gives CASTKNNLGTSGRANTDTQYF.

This clonotype was detected only once. V and J are TRBV12-3 or TRBV12-4 and TRBJ1-2, with D possibly matching TRBD1 (6 bases). The CDR3 consists of 13 residues. V dropped 5 bases and J dropped 7 bases, with 14 bases sitting between them. CDR3 DNA: TGTGCCAGCAGTACCCAGGGGCGGCGTGGCTACACCTTC. Translation gives CASSTQGRRGYTF.

V gene TRBV20-1 combines with J gene TRBJ2-3; weak D call: TRBD2 (5 bases). Germline V lookup: CDR1 DFQATT, CDR2 SNEGSKA (reference sequence). Between the trimmed V and J ends, which lost 3 bases and 4 bases, there was a span of 17 bases. This CDR3 spans 15 amino acids. In nucleotides, the CDR3 is TGCAGTGCTAGTGTACCCTGGAGGTCGGCAGATACGCAGTATTTT. Residues: CSASVPWRSADTQYF.

The chain couples TRBV19 to TRBJ1-2; 9 nucleotides align to TRBD1. The CDR3 has 13 amino acids. From germline, CDR1 is LNHDA and CDR2 SQIVND (reference sequence). V trimming: 8 bases; J trimming: 8 bases; junction bases outside the gene matches: 9. The CDR3 sequence: CASAGQGLYGYTF. CDR3 nucleotide sequence: TGTGCCAGTGCTGGACAGGGGCTTTACGGCTACACCTTC.

The chain has TRBV20-1 and TRBJ2-7; 11 bases map to TRBD2. Germline assignment: CDR1 DFQATT and CDR2 SNEGSKA (reference sequence). This CDR3 has 14 amino acids. The trim removed 1 base at V and 6 bases at J, leaving 5 bases unmatched. The CDR3 here is CSARGLAGGLEQYF. The CDR3 DNA sequence: TGCAGTGCTAGAGGTCTAGCGGGGGGTCTCGAGCAGTACTTC.

The chain is built from TRBV5-1 and TRBJ2-5, with 12 bases identical to TRBD2. V was clipped by 4 bases and J by 4 bases; unmatched bases: 5. CDR3 length equals 15 residues. Germline values: CDR1 SGHRS, CDR2 YFSETQ. The CDR3 bases are TGCGCCAGCAGCCTAGCGGGGGGGCCGGGAGAGACCCAGTACTTC. Translation: CASSLAGGPGETQYF.

This clonotype is a singleton in its sample. The V gene is TRBV30, the J gene TRBJ2-7, with D perhaps TRBD2 (7 bases). Trimming stripped 1 base from V and 3 bases from J, with 16 bases between. The CDR3 length is 15 residues. Germline V gene data show CDR1 as GTSNPN and CDR2 as SVGIG (reference sequence). The CDR3 spells CAWSGGGALGYEQYF. The CDR3 region has the DNA TGTGCCTGGAGTGGAGGGGGGGCACTCGGCTACGAGCAGTACTTC.